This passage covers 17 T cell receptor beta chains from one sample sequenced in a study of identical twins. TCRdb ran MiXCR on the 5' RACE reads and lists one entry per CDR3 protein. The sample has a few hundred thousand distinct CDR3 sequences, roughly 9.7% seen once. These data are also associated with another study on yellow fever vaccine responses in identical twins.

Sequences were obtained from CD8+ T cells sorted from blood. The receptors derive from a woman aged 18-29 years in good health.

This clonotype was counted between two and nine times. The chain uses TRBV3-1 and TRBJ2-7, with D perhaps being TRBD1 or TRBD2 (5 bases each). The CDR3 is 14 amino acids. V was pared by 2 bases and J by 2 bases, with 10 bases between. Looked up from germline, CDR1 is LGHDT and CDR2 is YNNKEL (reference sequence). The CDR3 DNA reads TGTGCCAGCAGCCAAAGGGACGGTACCTACGAGCAGTACTTC. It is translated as CASSQRDGTYEQYF.

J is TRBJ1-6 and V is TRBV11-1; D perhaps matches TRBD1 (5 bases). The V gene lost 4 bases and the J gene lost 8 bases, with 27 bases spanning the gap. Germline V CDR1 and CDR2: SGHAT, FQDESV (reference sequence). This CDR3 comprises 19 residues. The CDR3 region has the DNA TGTGCCAGCAGCTCCGAGGTAGAGGGGAGAGGAGGTGGAGATTCACCCCTCCACTTT. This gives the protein CASSSEVEGRGGGDSPLHF.

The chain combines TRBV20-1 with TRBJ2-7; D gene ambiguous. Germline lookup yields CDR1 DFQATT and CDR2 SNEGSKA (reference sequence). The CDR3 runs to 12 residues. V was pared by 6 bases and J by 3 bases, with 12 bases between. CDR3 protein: CSARPRNYEQYF. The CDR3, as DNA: TGCAGTGCCCGGCCCAGGAACTACGAGCAGTACTTC.

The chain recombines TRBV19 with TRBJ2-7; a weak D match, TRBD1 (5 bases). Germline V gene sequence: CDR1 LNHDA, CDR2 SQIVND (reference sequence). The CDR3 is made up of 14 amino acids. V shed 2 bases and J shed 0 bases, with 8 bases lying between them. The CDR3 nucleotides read TGTGCCAGTAGTATAAGGGGAAGCTCCTACGAGCAGTACTTC. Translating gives CASSIRGSSYEQYF.

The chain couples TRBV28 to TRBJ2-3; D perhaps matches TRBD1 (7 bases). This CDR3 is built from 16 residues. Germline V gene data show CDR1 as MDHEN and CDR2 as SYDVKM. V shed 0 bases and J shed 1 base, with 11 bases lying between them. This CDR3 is CASSLWGQRGTDTQYF. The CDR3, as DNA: TGTGCCAGCAGTTTATGGGGACAGCGGGGCACAGATACGCAGTATTTT.

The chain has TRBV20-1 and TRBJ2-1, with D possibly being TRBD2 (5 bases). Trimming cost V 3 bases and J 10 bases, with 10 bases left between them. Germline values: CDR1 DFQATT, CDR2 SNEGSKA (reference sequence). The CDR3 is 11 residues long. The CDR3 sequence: CSASAGREQFF. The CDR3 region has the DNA TGCAGTGCTAGTGCGGGTCGGGAGCAGTTCTTC.

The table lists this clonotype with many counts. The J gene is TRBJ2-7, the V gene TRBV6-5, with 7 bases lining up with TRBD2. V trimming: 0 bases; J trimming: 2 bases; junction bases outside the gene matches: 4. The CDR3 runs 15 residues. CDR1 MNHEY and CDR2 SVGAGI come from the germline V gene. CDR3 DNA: TGTGCCAGCAGTTACTCGGGACTACTTACCTACGAGCAGTACTTC. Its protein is CASSYSGLLTYEQYF.

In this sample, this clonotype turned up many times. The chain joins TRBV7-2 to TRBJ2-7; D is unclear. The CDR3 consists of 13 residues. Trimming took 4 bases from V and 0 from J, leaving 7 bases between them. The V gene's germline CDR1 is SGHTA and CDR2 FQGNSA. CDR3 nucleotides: TGTGCCAGCAGCTCGCGGCTCTCCTACGAGCAGTACTTC. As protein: CASSSRLSYEQYF.

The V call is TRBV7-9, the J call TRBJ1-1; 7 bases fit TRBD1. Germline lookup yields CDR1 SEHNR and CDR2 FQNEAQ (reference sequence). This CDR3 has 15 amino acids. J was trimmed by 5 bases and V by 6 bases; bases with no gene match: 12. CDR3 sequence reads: CASRQTGVANTEAFF. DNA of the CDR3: TGTGCCAGCAGGCAAACAGGGGTGGCAAATACTGAAGCTTTCTTT.

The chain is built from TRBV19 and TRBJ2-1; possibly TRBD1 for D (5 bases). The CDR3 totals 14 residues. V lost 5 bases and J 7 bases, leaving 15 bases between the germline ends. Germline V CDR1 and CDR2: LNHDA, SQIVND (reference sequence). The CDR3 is CASSPTQVGNEQFF. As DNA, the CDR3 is TGTGCCAGTAGTCCGACACAGGTGGGGAATGAGCAGTTCTTC.

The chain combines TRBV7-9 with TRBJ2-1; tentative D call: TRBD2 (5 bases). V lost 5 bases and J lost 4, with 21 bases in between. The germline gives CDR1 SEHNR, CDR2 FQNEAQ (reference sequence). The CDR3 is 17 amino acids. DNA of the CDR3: TGTGCCAGCAGCCCGCCGGGGTGGGTTACCCTGTACAATGAGCAGTTCTTC. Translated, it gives CASSPPGWVTLYNEQFF.

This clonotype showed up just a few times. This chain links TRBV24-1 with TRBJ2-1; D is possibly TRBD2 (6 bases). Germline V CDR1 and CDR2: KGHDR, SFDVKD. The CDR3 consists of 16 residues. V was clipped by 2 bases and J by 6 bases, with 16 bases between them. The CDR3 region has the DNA TGTGCCACCAGTGATTCTACTAGCCCCCGTTTCAATGAGCAGTTCTTC. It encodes CATSDSTSPRFNEQFF.

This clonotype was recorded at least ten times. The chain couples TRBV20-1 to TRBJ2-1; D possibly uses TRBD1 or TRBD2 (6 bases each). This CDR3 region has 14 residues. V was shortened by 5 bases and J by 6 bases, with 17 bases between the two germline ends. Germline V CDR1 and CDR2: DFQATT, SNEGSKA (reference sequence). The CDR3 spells CSAGGLGAGNEQFF. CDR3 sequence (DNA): TGCAGTGCTGGGGGGCTCGGGGCCGGCAATGAGCAGTTCTTC.

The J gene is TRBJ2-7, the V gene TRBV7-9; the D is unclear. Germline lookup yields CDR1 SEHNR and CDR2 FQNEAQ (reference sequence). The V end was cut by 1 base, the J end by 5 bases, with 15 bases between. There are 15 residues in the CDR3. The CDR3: CASSLGLGFGNEQYF. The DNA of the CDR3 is TGTGCCAGCAGCTTAGGGTTGGGATTTGGGAACGAGCAGTACTTC.

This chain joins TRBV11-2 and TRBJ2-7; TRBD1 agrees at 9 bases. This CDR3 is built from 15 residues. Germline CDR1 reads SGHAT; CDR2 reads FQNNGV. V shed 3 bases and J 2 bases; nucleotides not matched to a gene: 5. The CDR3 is CASSFEDRGPYEQYF. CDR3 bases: TGTGCCAGCAGCTTTGAGGACAGGGGCCCCTACGAGCAGTACTTC.

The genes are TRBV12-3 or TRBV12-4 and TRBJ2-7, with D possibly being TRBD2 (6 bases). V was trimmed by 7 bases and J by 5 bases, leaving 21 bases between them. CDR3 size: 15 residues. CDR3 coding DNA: TGTGCCAGCACACCGGAGGGTCTTGCCCCCCACGAGCAGTACTTC. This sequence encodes CASTPEGLAPHEQYF.

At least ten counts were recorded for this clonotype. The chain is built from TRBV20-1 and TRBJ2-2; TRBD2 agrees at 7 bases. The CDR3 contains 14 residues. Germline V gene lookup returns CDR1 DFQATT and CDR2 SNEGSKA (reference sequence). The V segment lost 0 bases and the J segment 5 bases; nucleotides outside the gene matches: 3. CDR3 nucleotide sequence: TGCAGTGCTAGAGATTTGGGAGGGACCGGGGAGCTGTTTTTT. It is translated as CSARDLGGTGELFF.